These 7 T cell receptor beta chains were all obtained from the same sample, sequenced in a study of post-analysis software for immune sequencing data. These receptors are not linked to any known antigen. The library was made from cDNA and included unique molecular identifiers. TCRdb fed the PCR reads into MiXCR, producing one record per CDR3 protein. The sample has some 690,000 distinct CDR3 sequences, roughly 27% seen once. Study conclusions and caveats: There were a handful of TRBV segments more frequent in patients than controls, and TRBV5-6, TRBV5-1 and TRBV20-1 were among them.

Sequenced sample: blood. The origin of the receptors is a girl between 10 and 17 years old with multiple sclerosis.

This sequence joins TRBV11-2 and TRBJ2-4, with TRBD1 matching over 10 bases. This CDR3 has 18 amino acids. The V gene's germline CDR1 is SGHAT and CDR2 FQNNGV. The V and J ends lost 0 bases and 0 bases, in that order; junction bases with no gene match: 5. The CDR3 DNA follows: TGTGCCAGCAGCTTAGATCTGGACAGGGGGATAGCCAAAAACATTCAGTACTTC. Amino acid sequence: CASSLDLDRGIAKNIQYF.

This clonotype was counted a few times. The V and J genes are TRBV6-2 or TRBV6-3 and TRBJ2-4; TRBD1 is a possible D gene (6 bases). Per the germline V gene, CDR1 is MNHEY and CDR2 is SVGEGT. The CDR3 is 17 amino acids. Between the trimmed V and J ends, which lost 5 bases and 0 bases, there was a span of 17 bases. The CDR3 is CASSTTRDTLAKNIQYF. The DNA for the CDR3 is TGTGCCAGCAGTACAACCCGGGACACTCTAGCCAAAAACATTCAGTACTTC.

The chain employs TRBV5-1 and TRBJ2-1; D gene unclear. CDR1 SGHRS and CDR2 YFSETQ come from the germline V gene. The germline V and J ends were trimmed by 4 bases and 4 bases, with 9 bases remaining between them. The CDR3 spans 13 residues. The CDR3 loop is CASSPNQYNEQFF. Here the CDR3 DNA reads TGCGCCAGCAGCCCAAACCAATACAATGAGCAGTTCTTC.

This clonotype was detected a few times. The chain couples TRBV5-1 to TRBJ2-5; 7 bases are a match to TRBD1. CDR3 length: 13 amino acids. CDR1 is SGHRS, CDR2 YFSETQ, per germline. V was pared by 4 bases and J by 5 bases, with 5 bases of the junction left unmatched. CDR3 nucleotide sequence: TGCGCCAGCAGCGGCTTGGGACAGGAGACCCAGTACTTC. This encodes CASSGLGQETQYF.

This clonotype was seen a few times. The chain carries TRBV28 and TRBJ1-4; 7 nucleotides line up with TRBD1. With 6 bases clipped from V and 8 bases from J, the junction kept 9 bases outside the gene matches. The germline V gene has CDR1 MDHEN and CDR2 SYDVKM. The CDR3 has 14 amino acids. The CDR3 DNA reads as TGTGCCAGCAGCCTCCGGGACAGAAACGAAAAACTGTTTTTT. The encoded protein is CASSLRDRNEKLFF.

The chain combines TRBV10-2 with TRBJ2-3; perhaps D is TRBD1 or TRBD2 (5 bases each). V lost 0 bases, J lost 6 bases, and 10 bases lay in between. Germline CDR1 WSHSY, CDR2 SAAADI. The CDR3 length is 14 residues. The CDR3, as DNA: TGCGCCAGCAGTGAGTCGGGACGGAGCGATACGCAGTATTTT. Amino acids: CASSESGRSDTQYF.

The table lists this clonotype with a few counts. The V and J genes are TRBV29-1 and TRBJ2-7; weak D call: TRBD1 (6 bases). Trimming took off 5 bases at V and 3 bases at J, with 11 bases between the two ends. The CDR3 totals 12 residues. CDR1 is SQVTM, CDR2 ANQGSEA, per germline. The CDR3 nucleotides read TGCAGCGTTTCCAAGGGGGTCTACGAGCAGTACTTC. Protein product: CSVSKGVYEQYF.